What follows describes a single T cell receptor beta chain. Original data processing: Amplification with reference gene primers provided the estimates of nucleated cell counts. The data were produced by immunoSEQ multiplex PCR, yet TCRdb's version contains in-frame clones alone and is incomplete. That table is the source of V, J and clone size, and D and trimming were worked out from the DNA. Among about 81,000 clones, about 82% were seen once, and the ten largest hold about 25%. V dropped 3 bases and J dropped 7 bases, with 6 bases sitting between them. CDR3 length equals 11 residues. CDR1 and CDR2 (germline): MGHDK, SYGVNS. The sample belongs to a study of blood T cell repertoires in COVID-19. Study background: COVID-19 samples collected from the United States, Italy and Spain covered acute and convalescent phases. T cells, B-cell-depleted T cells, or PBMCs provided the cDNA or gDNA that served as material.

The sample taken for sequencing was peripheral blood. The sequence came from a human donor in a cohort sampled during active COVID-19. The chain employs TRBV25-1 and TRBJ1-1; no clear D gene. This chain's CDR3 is CASSEGSEAFF. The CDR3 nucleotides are TGTGCCAGCAGTGAGGGGAGTGAAGCTTTCTTT.